The entry below gives a single T cell receptor beta chain sequence along with its context. Its antigen is still unknown. The data are from a study of vaccination effects on CD4 cells after COVID-19. About the research overall: Median timing of post-vaccine samples was 72 days after the second dose.

Study observations and caveats: Cross-reaction with common cold coronaviruses was seen in only 1 of 255 vaccine-induced clones from healthy vaccinees.

V shed 2 bases and J shed 0 bases, with 17 bases lying between them. Germline assignment: CDR1 GTSNPN and CDR2 SVGIG (reference sequence). The CDR3 length is 17 residues. In the ViraFEST assay, antigen-specific CD4+ clonotypes were identified by expansion after peptide-pool stimulation. Following 10 days of culture, CD4+ T cells were isolated. Participants got two doses of BNT162b2 or mRNA-1273 vaccine. Some 2.2 million PBMC per well received approximately 10 IU/ml IL-2 and 8 to 10 ug/ml peptides in culture. Here immunoSEQ multiplex PCR was the method, and the copy in TCRdb shows in-frame clones only, minus some. Of 75,000 or so clones detected, under 80% appear once; the ten largest clones hold around 1.1%.

This sequence joins TRBV30 and TRBJ1-5, with D possibly TRBD1 on 5 matching bases. The origin of this receptor is a human donor who received a COVID-19 vaccine. Specimen: CD4+ T cells from PBMCs cultured with HCoV-OC43 spike peptides, collected after COVID-19 vaccination. The subset: HCoV-OC43 spike overlapping peptide pool stimulation. For the CDR3, the DNA is TGTGCCTGGAGTCGGGATAGGGCAGGGATTAGCAATCAGCCCCAGCATTTT. It translates to CAWSRDRAGISNQPQHF.